This record concerns one TCR beta chain sequence. This specimen comes from a study of monozygotic twins with inflammatory bowel disease. There are 11 residues in the CDR3. Germline CDR1 and CDR2: ENHRY and SYGVKD. cDNA for each sample came from eight separate reactions. From its re-call of the 5' RACE reads, TCRdb lists each CDR3 protein once, without DNA. Recorded for this sample: about 300,000 distinct CDR3 sequences. The sequence came from a human donor with ulcerative colitis or Crohn's disease, or a healthy co-twin of an affected twin (not recorded which). The chain links TRBV10-3 to TRBJ2-7; the TCRdb call, TRBD1, lacks DNA for checking. Sequencing was done on a sample of blood. The CDR3: CAIRDNYEQYF.